The clone carrying this T cell receptor beta chain was counted at least ten times. This record comes from a study of T cells of healthy individuals. Via MiXCR, TCRdb re-called the 5' RACE reads, giving one row per CDR3 protein. The table includes about 53,000 distinct CDR3 sequences, roughly 14% detected once. The CDR3 consists of 15 residues. Per germline, CDR1 SNHLY and CDR2 FYNNEI. The ends were cut back, 5 bases at V and 0 bases at J, with 11 bases in the middle. The receptor was derived from a human donor in good health. The rearrangement uses TRBV2 and TRBJ2-1; D is unclear. CDR3 nucleotides: TGTGCCAGCAGTTTCGGAGCGAGCTCCTACAATGAGCAGTTCTTC. Translated, it gives CASSFGASSYNEQFF.